This TCR beta chain was identified in a study of blood T cell repertoires in COVID-19. Study-wide background: COVID-19 samples collected from the United States, Italy and Spain covered acute and convalescent phases.

Germline loops: CDR1 GTSNPN, CDR2 SVGIG (reference sequence). J was trimmed by 1 base and V by 3 bases; bases with no gene match: 5. CDR3 length: 14 amino acids. Original processing notes: Estimation of nucleated cell counts was performed using reference gene primer amplification. Here immunoSEQ multiplex PCR was the method, and the copy in TCRdb shows in-frame clones only, minus some. V and J calls and clone size follow that table, whereas D and trimming were derived from the DNA. The sample lists 190,000 or so clones; just under 90% were seen once. Which cohort a participant joined came from the clinical history participants gave. Two negative PCRs, clearance, or symptom resolution were required of recovered Cohort 3 donors.

This clonotype originated in a man aged 30 to 45 who had recovered from COVID-19. Sequencing input: PBMCs or T cells enriched from blood (not recorded which). The V gene is TRBV30, the J gene TRBJ1-1; 7 bases fit TRBD1. CDR3 in DNA: TGTGCCTGGAGGCTGGGACAGAAGAACACTGAAGCTTTCTTT. Translated: CAWRLGQKNTEAFF.